This paragraph covers one T cell receptor beta chain sequence. No antigen is known for it. The study enrolled patients aged 18 to 65 with newly diagnosed hyperthyroidism of under 2 months' duration. The sample is drawn from a study of T cells in Graves' hyperthyroidism and ophthalmopathy. Broader study findings: In validation, the model predicted ophthalmopathy. These predictions came a median approximately 5.9 months before onset.

RNA transcripts were the template for amplifying TCR beta CDR3 regions. TCR CDR3 regions were first amplified by RT-PCR with HTBI primers. TCRdb fed the multiplex PCR reads into MiXCR, producing one record per CDR3 protein. The sample holds 500,000 to 550,000 distinct CDR3 sequences; roughly 20% are singletons and the top ten take 26%. The length of the CDR3 is 13 residues. Germline loops: CDR1 MNHNS, CDR2 SASEGT. V lost 5 bases to trimming and J lost 4 bases, with 11 bases between them. The sequence was obtained from a man aged 18-30 years with Graves' hyperthyroidism. This chain joins TRBV6-1 and TRBJ1-2; D gene ambiguous. The sample was blood. CDR3 protein: CASSPVNSYGYTF. The CDR3, as DNA: TGTGCCAGCAGTCCTGTGAACTCCTATGGCTACACCTTC.